In its sample, the clone carrying this T cell receptor beta chain was seen a few times. The antigen is not known. This may be a read error: a much more frequent sequence differs by one nucleotide. The data are from a study of metastatic and nonmetastatic thyroid tumors. Study at large: Malignant and benign thyroid patients had repertoires compared in peripheral blood and tumor or nodule tissue. General study results and limits: Significantly greater TCR beta diversity was reportedly found in malignant thyroid tumors than in benign nodules (in blood and tumor).

Original processing methods: The distant-metastasis classifier for papillary thyroid cancer was built from CDR3 differences across clinicopathological groups. TCRdb ran MiXCR on the PCR reads. These V and J calls rely on TCRdb rather than the paper's analysis. The profile shows 65,000 to 70,000 clones, 14% of them singletons. None of the patients had undergone any treatment ahead of thyroid surgery. Germline V gene sequence: CDR1 MGHRA, CDR2 YSYEKL. The CDR3 consists of 14 residues. This sequence originates from a male donor with papillary thyroid cancer or a benign thyroid nodule (not recorded which). Some clones in this sample may be carry-over from other donors' samples. Source material: blood. The chain joins TRBV4-1 to TRBJ2-3; D not resolved. The DNA matches TRBJ1-5 better at its end, which makes the J call doubtful. CDR3 in DNA: TGCGCCAGCAGCCAATATGGGTCGTCAGATACGCAGCATTTT. This encodes CASSQYGSSDTQHF.